This TCR beta chain was observed in a study of blood T cell repertoires in COVID-19. Germline V gene data show CDR1 as MDHEN and CDR2 as SYDVKM. V lost 3 bases to trimming and J lost 3 bases; unmatched junction nucleotides: 5. This CDR3 contains 15 residues. Under the authors' procedure: Nucleated cell counts were estimated from reference gene primer amplification. Repertoires were generated with immunoSEQ multiplex PCR, while TCRdb's copy carries only in-frame clones and drops some. The DNA gave D and trimming, while V, J and clone size come from that table. The table has about 200,000 clones, more than 75% seen once; the top ten hold 8% to 10%.

The V gene is TRBV28, the J gene TRBJ1-5; 7 bases align to TRBD1. The source is a woman of 80 years or more with COVID-19, enrolled during active disease. Sequences were obtained from peripheral blood. The CDR3 protein is CASSFAGGPNQPQHF. In DNA form, the CDR3 reads TGTGCCAGCAGTTTCGCAGGGGGTCCCAATCAGCCCCAGCATTTT.